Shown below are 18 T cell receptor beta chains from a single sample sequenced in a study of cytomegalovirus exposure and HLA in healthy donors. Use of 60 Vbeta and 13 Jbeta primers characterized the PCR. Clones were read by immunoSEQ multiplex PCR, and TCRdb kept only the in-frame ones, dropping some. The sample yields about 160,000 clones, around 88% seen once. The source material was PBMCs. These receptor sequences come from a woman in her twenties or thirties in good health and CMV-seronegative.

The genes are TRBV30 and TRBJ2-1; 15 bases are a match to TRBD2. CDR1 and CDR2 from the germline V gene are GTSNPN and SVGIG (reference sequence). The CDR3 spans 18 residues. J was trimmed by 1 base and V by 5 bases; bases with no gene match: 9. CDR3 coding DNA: TGTGCCTGGGGGGCCGGGACTAGCGGGAGGTTGTCCTACAATGAGCAGTTCTTC. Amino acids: CAWGAGTSGRLSYNEQFF.

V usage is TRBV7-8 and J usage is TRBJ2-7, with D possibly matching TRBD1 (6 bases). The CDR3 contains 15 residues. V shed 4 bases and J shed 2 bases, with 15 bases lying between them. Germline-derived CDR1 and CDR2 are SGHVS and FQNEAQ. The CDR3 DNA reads TGTGCCAGCAGCTCATCCGGGACAAAAACCTACGAGCAGTACTTC. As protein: CASSSSGTKTYEQYF.

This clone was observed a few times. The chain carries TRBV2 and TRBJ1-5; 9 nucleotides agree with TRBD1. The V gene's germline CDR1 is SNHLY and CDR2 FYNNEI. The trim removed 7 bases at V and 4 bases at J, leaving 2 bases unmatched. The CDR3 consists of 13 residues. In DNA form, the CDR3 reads TGTGCCAGCAACGGACAGGGGAATCAGCCCCAGCATTTT. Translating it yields CASNGQGNQPQHF. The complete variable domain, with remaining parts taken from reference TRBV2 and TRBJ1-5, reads EPEVTQTPSHQVTQMGQEVILRCVPISNHLYFYWYRQILGQKVEFLVSFYNNEISEKSEIFDDQFSVERPDGSNFTLKIRSTKLEDSAMYFCASNGQGNQPQHFGDGTRLSIL.

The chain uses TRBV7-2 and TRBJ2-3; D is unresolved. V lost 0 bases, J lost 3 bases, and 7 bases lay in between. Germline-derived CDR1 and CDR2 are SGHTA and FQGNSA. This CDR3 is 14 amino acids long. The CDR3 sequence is CASSLALRTDTQYF. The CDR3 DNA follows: TGTGCCAGCAGCTTAGCTCTAAGAACAGATACGCAGTATTTT. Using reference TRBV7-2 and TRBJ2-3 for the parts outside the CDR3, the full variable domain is GAGVSQSPSNKVTEKGKDVELRCDPISGHTALYWYRQSLGQGLEFLIYFQGNSAPDKSGLPSDRFSAERTGGSVSTLTIQRTQQEDSAVYLCASSLALRTDTQYFGPGTRLTVL.

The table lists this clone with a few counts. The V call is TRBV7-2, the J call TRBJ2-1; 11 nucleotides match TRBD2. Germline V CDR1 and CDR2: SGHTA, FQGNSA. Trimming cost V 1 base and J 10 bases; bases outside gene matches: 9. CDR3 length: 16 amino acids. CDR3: CASSLVRLAGSGEQFF. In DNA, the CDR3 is TGTGCCAGCAGCTTAGTCAGACTAGCGGGGAGTGGGGAGCAGTTCTTC.

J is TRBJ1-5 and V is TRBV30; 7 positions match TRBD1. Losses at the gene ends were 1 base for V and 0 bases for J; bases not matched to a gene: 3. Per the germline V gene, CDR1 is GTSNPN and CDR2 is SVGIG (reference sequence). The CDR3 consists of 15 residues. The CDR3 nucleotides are TGTGCCTGGAGTGCGGGGACAGATAGCAATCAGCCCCAGCATTTT. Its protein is CAWSAGTDSNQPQHF.

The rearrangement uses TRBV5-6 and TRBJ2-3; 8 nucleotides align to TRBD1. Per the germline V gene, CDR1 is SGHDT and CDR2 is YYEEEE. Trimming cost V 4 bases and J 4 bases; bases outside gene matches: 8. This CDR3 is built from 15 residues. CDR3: CASSVLRGPADTQYF. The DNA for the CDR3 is TGTGCCAGCAGCGTACTCAGGGGGCCAGCAGATACGCAGTATTTT.

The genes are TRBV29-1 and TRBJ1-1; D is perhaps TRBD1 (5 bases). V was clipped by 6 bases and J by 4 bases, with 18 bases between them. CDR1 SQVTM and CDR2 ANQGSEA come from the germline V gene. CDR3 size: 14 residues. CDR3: CSVQIGAGPTEAFF. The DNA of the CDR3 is TGCAGCGTCCAGATCGGTGCAGGGCCCACTGAAGCTTTCTTT.

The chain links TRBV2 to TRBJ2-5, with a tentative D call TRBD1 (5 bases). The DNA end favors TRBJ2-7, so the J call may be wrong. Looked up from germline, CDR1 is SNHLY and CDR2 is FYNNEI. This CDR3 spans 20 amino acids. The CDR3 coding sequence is TGTGCCAGCACTACCCCGGTTCGTTCGAAGTATGACAGTAGATCCTACGAGCAGTACTTC. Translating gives CASTTPVRSKYDSRSYEQYF.

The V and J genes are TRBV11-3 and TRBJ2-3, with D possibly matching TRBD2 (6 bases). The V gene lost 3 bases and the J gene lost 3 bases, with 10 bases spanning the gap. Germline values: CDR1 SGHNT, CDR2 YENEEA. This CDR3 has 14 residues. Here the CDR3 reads CASSFAGRTDTQYF. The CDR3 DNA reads TGTGCCAGCAGCTTCGCGGGGCGTACAGATACGCAGTATTTT.

The CDR3 sequence is CASSKDGGINEQFF. For the CDR3, the DNA is TGCGCCAGCAGCAAGGACGGAGGAATCAATGAGCAGTTCTTC. This sequence joins TRBV5-1 and TRBJ2-1, with D tentatively TRBD2 (5 bases). From germline, CDR1 is SGHRS and CDR2 YFSETQ. V shed 4 bases and J shed 6 bases, with 14 bases lying between them. The CDR3 contains 14 residues.

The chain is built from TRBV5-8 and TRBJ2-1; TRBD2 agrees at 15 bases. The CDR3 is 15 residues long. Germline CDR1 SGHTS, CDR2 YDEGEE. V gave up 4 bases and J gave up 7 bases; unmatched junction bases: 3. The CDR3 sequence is CASSPGLAGGNEQFF. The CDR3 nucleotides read TGTGCCAGCAGCCCCGGACTAGCGGGGGGGAATGAGCAGTTCTTC.

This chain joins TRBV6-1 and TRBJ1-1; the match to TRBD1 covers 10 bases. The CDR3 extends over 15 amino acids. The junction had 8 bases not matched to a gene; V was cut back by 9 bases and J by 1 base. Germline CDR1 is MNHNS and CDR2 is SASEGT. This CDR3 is CASTEDRGANTEAFF. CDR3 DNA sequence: TGTGCCAGTACAGAGGACAGGGGGGCGAACACTGAAGCTTTCTTT.

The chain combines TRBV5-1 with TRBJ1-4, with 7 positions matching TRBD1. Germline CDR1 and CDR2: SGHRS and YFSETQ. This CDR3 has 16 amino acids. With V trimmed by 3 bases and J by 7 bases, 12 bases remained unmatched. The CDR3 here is CASSWGQTGISEKLFF. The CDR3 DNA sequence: TGCGCCAGCAGCTGGGGACAGACAGGGATTAGTGAAAAACTGTTTTTT.

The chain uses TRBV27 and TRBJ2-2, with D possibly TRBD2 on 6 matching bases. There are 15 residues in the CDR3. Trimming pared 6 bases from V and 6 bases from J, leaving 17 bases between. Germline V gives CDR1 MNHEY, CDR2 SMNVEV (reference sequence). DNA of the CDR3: TGTGCCAGCAGCCTAAGCCGAACGGGGGCCGGGGAGCTGTTTTTT. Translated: CASSLSRTGAGELFF.

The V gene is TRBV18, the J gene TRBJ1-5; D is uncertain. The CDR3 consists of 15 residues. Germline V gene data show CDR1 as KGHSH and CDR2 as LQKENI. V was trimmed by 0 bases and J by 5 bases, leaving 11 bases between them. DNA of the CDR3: TGTGCCAGCTCACCACCTTCGGGGTCCTATCAGCCCCAGCATTTT. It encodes CASSPPSGSYQPQHF.

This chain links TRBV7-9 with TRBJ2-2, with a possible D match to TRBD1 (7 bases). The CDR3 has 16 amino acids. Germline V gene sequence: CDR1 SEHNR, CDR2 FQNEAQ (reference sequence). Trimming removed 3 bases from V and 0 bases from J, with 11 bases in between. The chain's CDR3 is CASSFAGQTNTGELFF. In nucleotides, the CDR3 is TGTGCCAGCAGCTTCGCGGGACAGACGAACACCGGGGAGCTGTTTTTT. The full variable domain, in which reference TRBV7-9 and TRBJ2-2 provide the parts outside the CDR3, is DTGVSQNPRHKITKRGQNVTFRCDPISEHNRLYWYRQTLGQGPEFLTYFQNEAQLEKSRLLSDRFSAERPKGSFSTLEIQRTEQGDSAMYLCASSFAGQTNTGELFFGEGSRLTVL.

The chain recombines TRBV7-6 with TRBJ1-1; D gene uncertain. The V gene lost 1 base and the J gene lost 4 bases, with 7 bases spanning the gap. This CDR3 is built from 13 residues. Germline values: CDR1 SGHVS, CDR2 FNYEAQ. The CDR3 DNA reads TGTGCCAGCAGCTTAGGGAGTTCCACTGAAGCTTTCTTT. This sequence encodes CASSLGSSTEAFF.